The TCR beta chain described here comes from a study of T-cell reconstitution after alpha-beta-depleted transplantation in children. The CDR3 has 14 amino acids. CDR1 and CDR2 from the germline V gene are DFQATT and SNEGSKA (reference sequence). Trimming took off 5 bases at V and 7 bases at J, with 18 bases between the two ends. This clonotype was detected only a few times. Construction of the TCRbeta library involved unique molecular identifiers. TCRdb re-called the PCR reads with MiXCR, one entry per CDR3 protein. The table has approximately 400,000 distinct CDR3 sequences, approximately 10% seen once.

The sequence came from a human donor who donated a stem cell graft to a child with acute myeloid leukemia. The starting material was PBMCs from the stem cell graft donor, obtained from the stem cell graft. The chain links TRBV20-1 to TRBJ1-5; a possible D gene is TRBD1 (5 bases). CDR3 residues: CSAPLAGGSQPQHF. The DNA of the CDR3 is TGCAGTGCTCCACTGGCGGGGGGAAGCCAGCCCCAGCATTTT.